This T cell receptor beta chain was sequenced for a study of shared clonotypes between healthy human individuals. V was pared by 2 bases and J by 3 bases, with 7 bases between. Germline assignment: CDR1 SQVTM and CDR2 ANQGSEA. The CDR3 is made up of 12 amino acids. Positive CCR7 selection of CD45RO-negative cells yielded the naive CD8 cells, and terminally differentiated effector memory CD45RA+ cells were excluded. The repertoire was sequenced with immunoSEQ multiplex PCR; TCRdb's copy has only in-frame clones and lacks some. The data contain fewer than 800,000 clones, roughly 94% of them singletons.

The origin of this receptor is a man in his thirties or forties in good health. Sequencing used naive CD8+ T cells sorted from blood. V usage is TRBV29-1 and J usage is TRBJ2-5; weak D call: TRBD1 (6 bases). The CDR3 protein is CSVERTEETQYF. CDR3 DNA sequence: TGCAGCGTTGAACGGACAGAAGAGACCCAGTACTTC.